The 8 T cell receptor beta chains below all came from one sample that was sequenced in a study of cytomegalovirus exposure and HLA in healthy donors. 13 Jbeta primers and 60 Vbeta primers were used for the PCR. The method was immunoSEQ multiplex PCR; TCRdb's version includes in-frame clones alone and lacks a portion of them. Among over 200,000 clones listed, around 76% were seen once. The sequenced sample consisted of PBMCs. All receptors derive from a woman in her thirties or forties in good health and CMV-seropositive.

The gene calls are TRBV7-9 and TRBJ2-1; D is uncertain. Germline lookup yields CDR1 SEHNR and CDR2 FQNEAQ (reference sequence). V shed 1 base and J shed 0 bases, with 4 bases lying between them. This CDR3 region has 14 residues. This CDR3 reads CASSLVSSYNEQFF. The CDR3 bases are TGTGCCAGCAGCTTAGTGAGCTCCTACAATGAGCAGTTCTTC.

This clone came up a few times. The chain carries TRBV7-9 and TRBJ2-7; D perhaps matches TRBD2 (5 bases). Germline V gene sequence: CDR1 SEHNR, CDR2 FQNEAQ (reference sequence). V lost 0 bases to trimming and J lost 3 bases, with 18 bases between them. The CDR3 is 17 residues long. CDR3 sequence: CASSLARRGGRNYEQYF. CDR3 coding DNA: TGTGCCAGCAGCTTAGCTCGGCGAGGAGGTAGGAACTACGAGCAGTACTTC.

V is TRBV19 and J is TRBJ1-4; D is unclear. Per the germline V gene, CDR1 is LNHDA and CDR2 is SQIVND (reference sequence). Trimming pared 3 bases from V and 5 bases from J, leaving 7 bases between. There are 13 residues in the CDR3. The CDR3 here is CASSIIGNEKLFF. The CDR3 coding sequence is TGTGCCAGTAGTATCATCGGGAATGAAAAACTGTTTTTT.

The V call is TRBV29-1, the J call TRBJ2-5, with D possibly TRBD1 on 6 matching bases. Germline V gene sequence: CDR1 SQVTM, CDR2 ANQGSEA. This CDR3 has 12 amino acids. Trimming stripped 1 base from V and 5 bases from J, with 8 bases between. CDR3 region: CSVEAQGETQYF. The CDR3 coding sequence is TGCAGCGTTGAAGCTCAGGGGGAGACCCAGTACTTC.

Note on this clone: No conserved phenylalanine or tryptophan ends this CDR3, so it is likely a read error. CDR3 amino acids: CASSITAEAFL. Here the CDR3 DNA reads TGTGCCAGTAGTATAACTGCTGAAGCTTTCCTT. The chain links TRBV19 to TRBJ1-1; D gene ambiguous. Trimming took 2 bases from V and 6 from J, leaving 4 bases between them. The CDR3 spans 11 residues. The V gene's germline CDR1 is LNHDA and CDR2 SQIVND (reference sequence).

This clone was seen more than once but under ten times. This chain links TRBV2 with TRBJ2-7; 7 bases agree with TRBD1. J was trimmed by 4 bases and V by 6 bases; bases with no gene match: 3. Germline V lookup: CDR1 SNHLY, CDR2 FYNNEI. This CDR3 is built from 12 residues. Here the CDR3 DNA reads TGTGCCAGCAGAGGGGGCAGATACGAGCAGTACTTC. Translated: CASRGGRYEQYF.

This sequence joins TRBV5-4 and TRBJ2-7; D gene ambiguous. CDR1 is SGHNT, CDR2 YYREEE, per germline (reference sequence). The CDR3 is made up of 14 amino acids. The V gene lost 0 bases and the J gene lost 7 bases, with 14 bases spanning the gap. The CDR3 reads CASSLGSPEREQYF. The CDR3 DNA sequence: TGTGCCAGCAGCTTGGGGTCCCCCGAACGGGAGCAGTACTTC.

This rearrangement joins TRBV7-2 to TRBJ1-1; D gene unclear. Germline V gives CDR1 SGHTA, CDR2 FQGNSA. CDR3 length: 13 amino acids. Trimming stripped 3 bases from V and 5 bases from J, with 10 bases between. The CDR3 DNA reads TGTGCCAGCAGCTTTCGGAGGGAAACTGAAGCTTTCTTT. The encoded protein is CASSFRRETEAFF.